Shown below are 22 T cell receptor beta chains from a single sample sequenced in a study of OX40 agonist ivuxolimab in advanced cancers. Data came from immunoSEQ multiplex PCR; TCRdb stores just in-frame clones and leaves some out. The data hold about 73,000 clones, with 85% to 90% observed a single time. The source was CD4+ or CD8+ T cells sorted from blood, collected in a trial of the OX40 agonist ivuxolimab. The source is an adult with an advanced solid tumor such as melanoma, head and neck, liver or kidney cancer.

This clone appeared once. This chain links TRBV6-6 with TRBJ1-5, with D possibly TRBD1 on 6 matching bases. Trimming shortened V by 2 bases and J by 4 bases, and 15 bases separated the two germline ends. Germline-derived CDR1 and CDR2 are MNHNY and SVGAGI (reference sequence). The CDR3 contains 16 residues. The CDR3 spells CASSYTLGGANQPQHF. Here the CDR3 DNA reads TGTGCCAGCAGTTACACCCTTGGGGGGGCGAATCAGCCCCAGCATTTT.

The rearrangement links TRBV6-1 to TRBJ2-7; no reliable D call. Trimming took off 2 bases at V and 2 bases at J, with 4 bases between the two ends. CDR1 MNHNS and CDR2 SASEGT come from the germline V gene. The CDR3 contains 12 residues. CDR3 in amino acids: CASSEPTYEQYF. The CDR3 DNA is TGTGCCAGCAGTGAACCCACCTACGAGCAGTACTTC.

The chain has TRBV2 and TRBJ2-2; the match to TRBD2 covers 9 bases. V shed 5 bases, J shed 1 base, and the junction held 8 bases outside the gene matches. This CDR3 region has 17 residues. Germline CDR1 reads SNHLY; CDR2 reads FYNNEI. This CDR3 reads CASSPTGLALNTGELFF. The CDR3 region has the DNA TGTGCCAGCAGTCCTACCGGACTAGCGCTGAACACCGGGGAGCTGTTTTTT.

This sequence joins TRBV30 and TRBJ1-1; TRBD1 agrees at 10 bases. The CDR3 runs 15 residues. Trimming removed 4 bases from V and 2 bases from J; junction bases left unmatched: 7. Germline CDR1 GTSNPN, CDR2 SVGIG (reference sequence). The CDR3 coding sequence is TGTGCCTGGACGAACGGGGACAGGGGAAACACTGAAGCTTTCTTT. It codes for CAWTNGDRGNTEAFF.

V usage is TRBV5-1 and J usage is TRBJ2-7, with D possibly being TRBD1 or TRBD2 (5 bases each). Trimming took 7 bases from V and 2 from J, leaving 16 bases between them. The CDR3 covers 14 residues. The V gene's germline CDR1 is SGHRS and CDR2 YFSETQ. As DNA, the CDR3 is TGCGCCAGCGAAGCCGGGACGGGTACCTACGAGCAGTACTTC. This translates into CASEAGTGTYEQYF.

The chain has TRBV5-1 and TRBJ1-1; D unclear. This CDR3 is built from 17 residues. Germline V gives CDR1 SGHRS, CDR2 YFSETQ. Trimming stripped 4 bases from V and 4 bases from J, with 23 bases between. The chain's CDR3 is CASSPLGPGLVGTEAFF. The CDR3 DNA is TGCGCCAGCAGCCCCCTCGGTCCAGGTTTGGTGGGCACTGAAGCTTTCTTT.

The chain couples TRBV5-4 to TRBJ2-5; either TRBD1 or TRBD2 may supply D (5 bases each). Per germline, CDR1 SGHNT and CDR2 YYREEE (reference sequence). The V and J ends lost 0 bases and 5 bases respectively, with 20 bases between them. The CDR3 has 17 residues. CDR3 loop: CASSLDPRGSAYETQYF. As DNA, the CDR3 is TGTGCCAGCAGCTTGGACCCTCGGGGCAGCGCATACGAGACCCAGTACTTC.

The rearrangement links TRBV5-1 to TRBJ1-2, with TRBD1 identical over 7 bases. Germline trimming cut 4 bases from V and 2 bases from J; bases unmatched to any gene: 2. CDR3 length: 13 residues. CDR1 SGHRS and CDR2 YFSETQ come from the germline V gene. The CDR3 loop reads CASSVGQNYGYTF. For the CDR3, the DNA is TGCGCCAGCAGCGTGGGACAGAACTATGGCTACACCTTC.

Written as DNA, the CDR3 is TGTGCCTGGAGGGACACCTTTGCTTACAATGAGCAGTTCTTC. Protein: CAWRDTFAYNEQFF. The gene calls are TRBV30 and TRBJ2-1, with a weak D call TRBD1 (5 bases). Trimming stripped 3 bases from V and 4 bases from J, with 13 bases between. Per the germline V gene, CDR1 is GTSNPN and CDR2 is SVGIG (reference sequence). The CDR3 spans 14 residues.

This clone was seen once. This chain uses TRBV15 with TRBJ2-1; D not certain. The CDR3 is 16 amino acids. In germline, CDR1 is LNHNV, CDR2 YYDKDF (reference sequence). Between the trimmed V and J ends, which lost 2 bases and 6 bases, there was a span of 17 bases. This CDR3 reads CATSRKSTMVGNEQFF. The DNA for the CDR3 is TGTGCCACCAGCAGAAAAAGCACTATGGTTGGCAATGAGCAGTTCTTC.

This chain connects TRBV27 to TRBJ1-1; no reliable D call. CDR3 length: 13 amino acids. The germline CDR1 and CDR2 sequences are MNHEY and SMNVEV (reference sequence). V shed 4 bases and J shed 3 bases, with 9 bases lying between them. The CDR3, as DNA: TGTGCCAGCAGTTCCCAGAGACACACTGAAGCTTTCTTT. It encodes CASSSQRHTEAFF.

The chain couples TRBV30 to TRBJ1-2; possibly TRBD1 for D (6 bases). This CDR3 contains 12 residues. Germline loops: CDR1 GTSNPN, CDR2 SVGIG (reference sequence). V shed 8 bases and J shed 7 bases, with 17 bases lying between them. DNA of the CDR3: TGTGCCGGACTCGGGGGCGGAGGTGGCTACACCTTC. Amino acids: CAGLGGGGGYTF.

This chain connects TRBV19 to TRBJ2-4; the D gene is possibly TRBD1 (6 bases). The germline V gene encodes CDR1 LNHDA and CDR2 SQIVND (reference sequence). V dropped 1 base and J dropped 5 bases, with 18 bases sitting between them. The CDR3 extends over 17 amino acids. The CDR3 DNA sequence: TGTGCCAGTAGTATAGGCCTGACAGGCGCGGGCGAAAACATTCAGTACTTC. It codes for CASSIGLTGAGENIQYF.

The chain has TRBV7-9 and TRBJ2-1; 14 positions match TRBD2. Germline V CDR1 and CDR2: SEHNR, FQNEAQ (reference sequence). The CDR3 consists of 16 residues. V was clipped by 5 bases and J by 12 bases; unmatched bases: 12. The CDR3: CASSAGTSGSPQGQFF. Here the CDR3 DNA reads TGTGCCAGCAGCGCCGGGACTAGCGGGAGCCCGCAGGGGCAGTTCTTC.

The V call is TRBV4-1, the J call TRBJ2-2, with D uncertain. This CDR3 spans 17 amino acids. Trimming took 0 bases from V and 0 from J, leaving 11 bases between them. Germline CDR1 reads MGHRA; CDR2 reads YSYEKL. CDR3 nucleotides: TGCGCCAGCAGCCAAGATATGTGGAAAACGAACACCGGGGAGCTGTTTTTT. Translating gives CASSQDMWKTNTGELFF.

The chain uses TRBV18 and TRBJ1-1; maybe TRBD1 (5 bases). Deletions cut 2 bases from V and 2 bases from J, with 9 bases between. The CDR3 spans 14 residues. Germline V gene data show CDR1 as KGHSH and CDR2 as LQKENI. CDR3 in amino acids: CASSPVGANTEAFF. CDR3 coding DNA: TGTGCCAGCTCACCAGTTGGGGCAAACACTGAAGCTTTCTTT.

The chain is built from TRBV4-1 and TRBJ1-2; D may be TRBD1 (5 bases). Trimming removed 0 bases at V and 4 bases at J, with 12 bases between. The CDR3 is made up of 15 amino acids. Germline CDR1 MGHRA, CDR2 YSYEKL. The CDR3 spells CASSQEDLRGYGYTF. CDR3 coding DNA: TGCGCCAGCAGCCAAGAGGATTTAAGGGGCTATGGCTACACCTTC.

The chain has TRBV7-9 and TRBJ2-1; maybe TRBD2 (5 bases). The CDR3 runs 15 residues. The germline CDR1 and CDR2 sequences are SEHNR and FQNEAQ (reference sequence). The V gene lost 2 bases and the J gene lost 6 bases, with 14 bases spanning the gap. The CDR3 DNA reads TGTGCCAGCAGCTTACCTCCGGGGTCTCTCAATGAGCAGTTCTTC. Translated: CASSLPPGSLNEQFF.

This clone was detected once. V is TRBV18 and J is TRBJ2-7; D is uncertain. The CDR3 totals 13 residues. Trimming stripped 1 base from V and 6 bases from J, with 10 bases between. Germline V gene data show CDR1 as KGHSH and CDR2 as LQKENI. The CDR3 loop reads CASSPLGTSEQYF. In DNA form, the CDR3 reads TGTGCCAGCTCACCACTAGGAACTTCCGAGCAGTACTTC.

The rearrangement uses TRBV14 and TRBJ2-7; no reliable D call. Between the trimmed V and J ends, which lost 5 bases and 7 bases, there was a span of 12 bases. The CDR3 runs 12 residues. Looked up from germline, CDR1 is SGHDN and CDR2 is FVKESK. The CDR3 DNA reads TGTGCCAGCAGCATTAGTTTCGGAGAGCAGTACTTC. It encodes CASSISFGEQYF.

This sequence joins TRBV9 and TRBJ2-1; D perhaps matches TRBD1 (5 bases). V was cut by 3 bases and J by 7 bases, with 11 bases left in between. This CDR3 comprises 13 residues. Germline V gene data show CDR1 as SGDLS and CDR2 as YYNGEE. The CDR3 bases are TGTGCCAGCAGCGGACGCCAGGGTAATGAGCAGTTCTTC. Protein: CASSGRQGNEQFF.

The CDR3 bases are TGTGCCTGGAGTGTGGGCGGGGGCACAGATACGCAGTATTTT. It yields the protein CAWSVGGGTDTQYF. V gene TRBV30 combines with J gene TRBJ2-3; possibly TRBD2 for D (6 bases). The length of the CDR3 is 14 residues. With 0 bases removed from V and 1 base from J, the gap between germline ends came to 8 bases. Germline V gene data show CDR1 as GTSNPN and CDR2 as SVGIG (reference sequence).